The 8 T cell receptor beta chains reported below all come from one sample, sequenced in a study of T cell responses to AZD1222 COVID-19 vaccine. Data came from immunoSEQ multiplex PCR; TCRdb stores just in-frame clones and leaves some out. This table has fewer than 200,000 clones, around 92% appearing once. The source was peripheral blood, collected on day 0 of AZD1222 vaccination. All receptors come from an adult in good health.

This sequence joins TRBV14 and TRBJ1-2; D not certain. V gave up 4 bases and J gave up 2 bases, with 8 bases separating them. In germline, CDR1 is SGHDN, CDR2 FVKESK. CDR3 size: 13 residues. The CDR3 reads CASSPGRNYGYTF. The CDR3 coding sequence is TGTGCCAGCAGCCCCGGACGGAACTATGGCTACACCTTC.

This chain joins TRBV5-4 and TRBJ2-6; 8 nucleotides agree with TRBD1. Germline CDR1 SGHNT, CDR2 YYREEE (reference sequence). The CDR3 loop spans 17 amino acids. V shed 1 base, J shed 4 bases, and the junction held 7 bases outside the gene matches. CDR3 loop: CASSLWQGASGANVLTF. CDR3 coding DNA: TGTGCCAGCAGCTTGTGGCAGGGGGCGTCGGGGGCCAACGTCCTGACTTTC.

The J gene is TRBJ1-2, the V gene TRBV29-1; a weak D match, TRBD1 (5 bases). The CDR3 loop spans 14 amino acids. Germline lookup yields CDR1 SQVTM and CDR2 ANQGSEA. V lost 3 bases to trimming and J lost 2 bases, with 13 bases between them. The CDR3 DNA is TGCAGCGTTGACGGAGGGACGGAAAACTATGGCTACACCTTC. It yields the protein CSVDGGTENYGYTF.

This clone has only one observation. The chain is built from TRBV4-2 and TRBJ1-3; D gene unclear. V was clipped by 8 bases and J by 2 bases, with 4 bases between them. The germline V gene has CDR1 LGHNA and CDR2 YNFKEQ. This CDR3 has 11 residues. The CDR3 region is CASEAGNTIYF. The CDR3, as DNA: TGTGCCAGCGAGGCTGGAAACACCATATATTTT.

The rearrangement uses TRBV5-1 and TRBJ1-1; D is ambiguous. The CDR3 spans 14 residues. CDR1 is SGHRS, CDR2 YFSETQ, per germline. Deletions cut 4 bases from V and 4 bases from J, with 14 bases between. In nucleotides, the CDR3 is TGCGCCAGCAGCCCCCCCGGCGGACGCACTGAAGCTTTCTTT. Its translation: CASSPPGGRTEAFF.

The chain couples TRBV28 to TRBJ1-6; 9 bases map to TRBD1. Trimming took 5 bases from V and 10 from J; bases not matched to a gene: 6. Germline V CDR1 and CDR2: MDHEN, SYDVKM. This CDR3 region has 14 residues. DNA for the CDR3: TGTGCCAGCAGTCCGACAGGGGGACACTCACCCCTCCACTTT. As protein: CASSPTGGHSPLHF.

V usage is TRBV5-5 and J usage is TRBJ1-2, with D unresolved. There are 11 residues in the CDR3. V dropped 0 bases and J dropped 8 bases, with 5 bases sitting between them. Germline V gives CDR1 SGHKS, CDR2 YYEKEE (reference sequence). The CDR3 DNA reads as TGTGCCAGCAGCTTGGCCAGGGGCTACACCTTC. It encodes CASSLARGYTF.

The chain uses TRBV4-3 and TRBJ1-1; TRBD1 aligns across 9 bases. J lost 1 base, V lost 3 bases, and 3 bases had no gene match. The CDR3 length is 15 residues. Germline V gene data show CDR1 as LGHNA and CDR2 as YSLEER. The CDR3 DNA reads TGCGCCAGCAGCCAGGAGGGACAGGGGAACACTGAAGCTTTCTTT. Its protein is CASSQEGQGNTEAFF.